These 22 T cell receptor beta chains were sequenced from one sample in a study of blood T cell repertoires in COVID-19. Sequencing used immunoSEQ multiplex PCR; TCRdb keeps in-frame clones, though not all of them. The sample contains 160,000 or so clones, about 90% of which appear only once. Sequencing input: PBMCs or T cells enriched from blood (not recorded which). These receptors came from a human donor with acute COVID-19. The donor label of this sample is uncertain.

This clone occurred once. This chain connects TRBV9 to TRBJ2-2, with 8 bases identical to TRBD1. Trimming took 3 bases from V and 0 from J; bases not matched to a gene: 4. Germline V gene sequence: CDR1 SGDLS, CDR2 YYNGEE. The CDR3 extends over 16 amino acids. CDR3 sequence reads: CASSAGQGSNTGELFF. The CDR3 region has the DNA TGTGCCAGCAGCGCCGGACAGGGATCGAACACCGGGGAGCTGTTTTTT.

The CDR3 region is CASRSTSGGALTGELFF. In DNA, the CDR3 is TGTGCCAGCAGGTCAACTAGCGGGGGGGCTCTCACCGGGGAGCTGTTTTTT. This chain joins TRBV2 and TRBJ2-2, with 13 bases matching TRBD2. This CDR3 contains 17 residues. Germline V CDR1 and CDR2: SNHLY, FYNNEI. With V trimmed by 6 bases and J by 4 bases, 8 bases remained unmatched.

This rearrangement joins TRBV4-1 to TRBJ2-7; no clear D gene. The length of the CDR3 is 15 residues. V was cut by 1 base and J by 3 bases, with 13 bases left in between. Germline CDR1 reads MGHRA; CDR2 reads YSYEKL. The CDR3 DNA sequence: TGCGCCAGCAGCCAAGGACCCCAGGTAAACTACGAGCAGTACTTC. It specifies CASSQGPQVNYEQYF.

The chain carries TRBV4-2 and TRBJ2-3, with 14 bases that match TRBD2. Germline lookup yields CDR1 LGHNA and CDR2 YNFKEQ. This CDR3 contains 17 residues. The junction had 6 bases not matched to a gene; V was cut back by 1 base and J by 6 bases. The CDR3 nucleotides read TGTGCCAGCAGCCAAGGGACTAGCGGGGGGCCAGATGATACGCAGTATTTT. It translates to CASSQGTSGGPDDTQYF.

The genes are TRBV5-1 and TRBJ2-2, with D perhaps TRBD1 (6 bases). Trimming left V 3 bases short and J 5 bases short, with 14 bases between. Germline V gene data show CDR1 as SGHRS and CDR2 as YFSETQ. The CDR3 is 15 amino acids. The CDR3, as DNA: TGCGCCAGCAGCTCCTGGACAGATCCTACCGGGGAGCTGTTTTTT. The encoded protein is CASSSWTDPTGELFF.

The chain is built from TRBV11-2 and TRBJ2-3, with 8 positions matching TRBD1. Germline CDR1 is SGHAT and CDR2 is FQNNGV. V was pared by 6 bases and J by 6 bases, with 17 bases of the junction left unmatched. The CDR3 spans 17 residues. The CDR3 protein is CASRKPGTGTKRDTQYF. In DNA, the CDR3 is TGTGCCAGCAGGAAACCGGGGACAGGAACTAAAAGGGATACGCAGTATTTT.

This chain connects TRBV3-1 (or the pseudogene TRBV3-2) to TRBJ2-1, with 13 nucleotides matching TRBD2. Trimming took 4 bases from V and 8 from J; bases not matched to a gene: 8. The CDR3 extends over 16 amino acids. The germline CDR1 and CDR2 sequences are LGHDT and YNNKEL (reference sequence). CDR3 region: CASSPIGLAGADEQFF. In DNA form, the CDR3 reads TGTGCCAGCAGCCCAATAGGACTAGCGGGGGCCGATGAGCAGTTCTTC.

V is TRBV6-6 and J is TRBJ1-5; D may be TRBD1 (5 bases). Germline lookup yields CDR1 MNHNY and CDR2 SVGAGI (reference sequence). V was pared by 6 bases and J by 0 bases, with 15 bases between. The CDR3 spans 16 residues. This CDR3 is CASSQQVSDSNQPQHF. The DNA of the CDR3 is TGTGCCAGCAGCCAACAGGTCTCCGATAGCAATCAGCCCCAGCATTTT.

The gene calls are TRBV5-4 and TRBJ1-2, with D tentatively TRBD1 (6 bases). CDR1 is SGHNT and CDR2 is YYREEE in the germline V gene (reference sequence). Trimming removed 3 bases from V and 3 bases from J, with 15 bases in between. CDR3 length: 15 residues. The CDR3 region has the DNA TGTGCCAGCAGCTACAGGGCCCCGCTAGACTATGGCTACACCTTC. This sequence encodes CASSYRAPLDYGYTF.

The rearrangement joins TRBV5-1 to TRBJ1-2; TRBD1 aligns across 7 bases. Losses at the gene ends were 6 bases for V and 5 bases for J; bases not matched to a gene: 13. CDR1 SGHRS and CDR2 YFSETQ come from the germline V gene. This CDR3 contains 15 residues. Here the CDR3 reads CASTGGGTNTYGYTF. The CDR3 region has the DNA TGCGCCAGCACCGGAGGGGGCACGAATACGTATGGCTACACCTTC. The whole variable domain, filled in from reference TRBV5-1 and TRBJ1-2, reads KAGVTQTPRYLIKTRGQQVTLSCSPISGHRSVSWYQQTPGQGLQFLFEYFSETQRNKGNFPGRFSGRQFSNSRSEMNVSTLELGDSALYLCASTGGGTNTYGYTFGSGTRLTVV.

The rearrangement links TRBV7-9 to TRBJ2-5, with 10 bases that match TRBD2. The germline CDR1 and CDR2 sequences are SEHNR and FQNEAQ (reference sequence). The junction had 10 bases not matched to a gene; V was cut back by 7 bases and J by 5 bases. The CDR3 extends over 15 amino acids. The CDR3 region is CASKLAVAGGETQYF. CDR3 DNA: TGTGCCAGCAAGCTGGCGGTAGCGGGGGGCGAGACCCAGTACTTC.

This clone showed up just once. The chain has TRBV29-1 and TRBJ2-6; 10 nucleotides line up with TRBD1. The V and J ends lost 2 bases and 2 bases, in that order; junction bases with no gene match: 6. The germline V gene encodes CDR1 SQVTM and CDR2 ANQGSEA. The CDR3 contains 17 residues. In nucleotides, the CDR3 is TGCAGCGTTGAACTCGGGACAGGGGACACTGGGGCCAACGTCCTGACTTTC. It yields the protein CSVELGTGDTGANVLTF.

This chain's CDR3 is CASSQRTGKDGYTF. The CDR3 DNA is TGTGCCAGCAGTCAGCGGACAGGGAAAGATGGCTACACCTTC. This chain uses TRBV28 with TRBJ1-2, with TRBD1 identical over 8 bases. V was clipped by 5 bases and J by 6 bases; unmatched bases: 8. Per the germline V gene, CDR1 is MDHEN and CDR2 is SYDVKM. This CDR3 region has 14 residues.

In its sample, this clone was seen once. The chain employs TRBV5-4 and TRBJ2-7; TRBD1 agrees at 11 bases. The CDR3 has 14 amino acids. Trimming took 4 bases from V and 2 from J; bases not matched to a gene: 2. From germline, CDR1 is SGHNT and CDR2 YYREEE (reference sequence). As DNA, the CDR3 is TGTGCCAGCAGCATGGGACAGGGGGCCTACGAGCAGTACTTC. Residues: CASSMGQGAYEQYF.

The rearrangement links TRBV18 to TRBJ1-4; 9 nucleotides align to TRBD1. The CDR3 contains 17 residues. V gave up 4 bases and J gave up 5 bases; unmatched junction bases: 11. In germline, CDR1 is KGHSH, CDR2 LQKENI. CDR3 in amino acids: CASSLYTSGTGNEKLFF. Written as DNA, the CDR3 is TGTGCCAGCTCACTTTATACGTCCGGGACAGGGAATGAAAAACTGTTTTTT.

The chain couples TRBV9 to TRBJ2-7, with a weak D call TRBD1 (6 bases). V lost 0 bases to trimming and J lost 5 bases, with 12 bases between them. The germline CDR1 and CDR2 sequences are SGDLS and YYNGEE. The CDR3 contains 14 residues. CDR3 coding DNA: TGTGCCAGCAGCGTAGGGAACAGGGAAGACGAGCAGTACTTC. Translation gives CASSVGNREDEQYF. Together with reference TRBV9 and TRBJ2-7, the CDR3 gives the full variable domain: DSGVTQTPKHLITATGQRVTLRCSPRSGDLSVYWYQQSLDQGLQFLIQYYNGEERAKGNILERFSAQQFPDLHSELNLSSLELGDSALYFCASSVGNREDEQYFGPGTRLTVT.

The chain uses TRBV7-2 and TRBJ2-2; TRBD2 aligns across 12 bases. V trimming: 5 bases; J trimming: 6 bases; junction bases outside the gene matches: 7. Germline loops: CDR1 SGHTA, CDR2 FQGNSA. The CDR3 contains 16 residues. Here the CDR3 reads CASSPSSGGASGELFF. The CDR3 DNA follows: TGTGCCAGCAGCCCGTCTAGCGGGGGGGCCTCCGGGGAGCTGTTTTTT.

The chain uses TRBV5-1 and TRBJ2-7; possibly TRBD1 for D (6 bases). The CDR3 is 17 residues long. Per the germline V gene, CDR1 is SGHRS and CDR2 is YFSETQ. The V and J ends lost 1 base and 3 bases respectively, with 20 bases between them. The chain's CDR3 is CASSLRLRLTGFYEQYF. CDR3 sequence (DNA): TGCGCCAGCAGCTTGAGGCTTCGTCTAACAGGGTTCTACGAGCAGTACTTC.

V and J are TRBV28 and TRBJ1-2; the match to TRBD1 covers 7 bases. After removal of 7 bases from V and 0 bases from J, the junction contained 8 bases not matched to a gene. Germline V gene data show CDR1 as MDHEN and CDR2 as SYDVKM. CDR3 length: 15 residues. CDR3 sequence: CASNLRDRPNYGYTF. CDR3 DNA: TGTGCCAGCAACCTCCGGGACAGACCTAACTATGGCTACACCTTC.

The V gene is TRBV27, the J gene TRBJ1-4; 7 positions match TRBD1. CDR1 is MNHEY, CDR2 SMNVEV, per germline (reference sequence). The CDR3 consists of 15 residues. The junction had 9 bases not matched to a gene; V was cut back by 5 bases and J by 6 bases. The CDR3 here is CASSLGTEPHEKLFF. The CDR3 bases are TGTGCCAGCAGTCTAGGGACAGAACCCCATGAAAAACTGTTTTTT. Full variable domain (remainder filled in from reference TRBV27 and TRBJ1-4): EAQVTQNPRYLITVTGKKLTVTCSQNMNHEYMSWYRQDPGLGLRQIYYSMNVEVTDKGDVPEGYKVSRKEKRNFPLILESPSPNQTSLYFCASSLGTEPHEKLFFGSGTQLSVL.

CDR3 sequence reads: CASSDGDKVTEAFF. For the CDR3, the DNA is TGTGCCAGCAGTGACGGGGATAAGGTCACTGAAGCTTTCTTT. This chain uses TRBV27 with TRBJ1-1; D is uncertain. Germline V gene data show CDR1 as MNHEY and CDR2 as SMNVEV (reference sequence). The CDR3 loop spans 14 amino acids. The ends were cut back, 5 bases at V and 4 bases at J, with 14 bases in the middle.

J is TRBJ2-2 and V is TRBV7-6; the D gene is possibly TRBD2 (5 bases). Per the germline V gene, CDR1 is SGHVS and CDR2 is FNYEAQ. V lost 5 bases, J lost 0 bases, and 13 bases lay in between. The CDR3 contains 16 residues. CDR3 amino acids: CASSLSWRPNTGELFF. The DNA for the CDR3 is TGTGCCAGCAGCCTAAGCTGGAGGCCGAACACCGGGGAGCTGTTTTTT.